This record covers a single TCR beta chain. This sample is drawn from a study of cytomegalovirus exposure and HLA in healthy donors. Study context: As released early, the data held about 85 million unique TCRs from HLA-typed donors.

Primers: 60 Vbeta forward and 13 Jbeta reverse. Clones were sequenced by immunoSEQ multiplex PCR, and TCRdb holds only the in-frame ones, with some missing. The sample lists about 97,000 clones, roughly 60% seen once, with around 5% in the top ten. CDR3 size: 14 residues. Trimming cost V 2 bases and J 5 bases, with 12 bases left between them. CDR1 and CDR2 from the germline V gene are SNHLY and FYNNEI. Whether this donor was CMV seropositive was not recorded. This receptor was obtained from a human donor in good health. Source material: PBMCs. V and J are TRBV2 and TRBJ1-2; D possibly corresponds to TRBD1 (5 bases). In DNA, the CDR3 is TGTGCCAGCAGTGAAAGTCCGGGACTTTATGGCTACACCTTC. Translated, it gives CASSESPGLYGYTF.